This T cell receptor beta chain was sequenced for a study of vaccination and CD4 T cells after COVID-19. In the study overall: Samples taken post-COVID came a median about 100 days after diagnosis, ranging from 35 to 161.

This clonotype was counted a few times. Its antigen remains unidentified. Study-level findings and limits: Vaccine-specific clones in convalescent patients were spike mono-reactive in 304 of 307 cases. Convalescent participants were relatively few, and none had early post-infection timepoints studied.

TCRdb re-called the PCR reads with MiXCR, one entry per CDR3 protein. The repertoire holds approximately 20,000 distinct CDR3 sequences, with around 62% as singletons. V was shortened by 7 bases and J by 8 bases, with 14 bases between the two germline ends. CDR3 length equals 11 residues. Per germline, CDR1 DFQATT and CDR2 SNEGSKA (reference sequence). The sequence was collected from a human donor who had recovered from COVID-19. The chain is built from TRBV20-1 and TRBJ1-2, with no clear D. Sequenced here: CD4+ T cells from blood, sampled before SARS-CoV-2 vaccination. CDR3 sequence: CSGADWVGYTF. The DNA for the CDR3 is TGCAGTGGGGCGGACTGGGTCGGCTACACCTTC.